A selection of T cell receptor beta chains follows, all from one sample in a study of shared clonotypes between healthy human individuals. TCRdb's table, derived via immunoSEQ multiplex PCR, lists solely in-frame clones and lacks some. The table includes 490,000 or so clones, around 80% detected once. The source material was PBMCs. The source is a middle-aged woman in good health. Some clones in this sample may be carry-over from other donors' samples. Both conserved end residues are part of each CDR3. The D gene is left open where the match is weak. A clone size is listed for some rows: how often the clone was seen (once, few, many), or a class if it is expanded.

CSVEEETSESTDTQYF	TGCAGCGTTGAAGAAGAGACTAGCGAGAGCACAGATACGCAGTATTTT	NA	TRBD2	TRBV29-1	TRBJ2-3
CASSPSRGSSSDTQYF	TGTGCCAGCAGTCCGTCTCGCGGGAGTAGTTCAGATACGCAGTATTTT	NA	TRBD2	TRBV7-9	TRBJ2-3
CASIQEGSYEQYF	TGTGCCAGCATACAGGAGGGGAGTTACGAGCAGTACTTC	NA	NA	TRBV28	TRBJ2-7
CASSIEGAGNEKLFF	TGTGCCAGTAGTATTGAAGGGGCTGGTAATGAAAAACTGTTTTTT	NA	NA	TRBV19	TRBJ1-4
CASSQERAKTNTGELFF	TGTGCCAGCAGCCAAGAAAGAGCCAAAACGAACACCGGGGAGCTGTTTTTT	NA	NA	TRBV14	TRBJ2-2
CASSPVWDSRNSGNTIYF	TGTGCCAGCAGCCCCGTTTGGGACTCTAGAAACTCTGGAAACACCATATATTTT	NA	NA	TRBV5-6	TRBJ1-3
CASSRNFPGSTDTQYF	TGTGCCAGCAGCCGGAACTTCCCGGGCAGCACAGATACGCAGTATTTT	NA	NA	TRBV14	TRBJ2-3
CASSPSTGLNTEAFF	TGTGCCAGCTCACCTTCAACAGGCTTGAACACTGAAGCTTTCTTT	once	NA	TRBV18	TRBJ1-1
CASRSTGYPGELFF	TGTGCCAGCAGGAGCACAGGGTACCCCGGGGAGCTGTTTTTT	NA	NA	TRBV2	TRBJ2-2
CASSSRGGQGYEQYF	TGTGCCAGCAGCTCGCGGGGGGGGCAGGGCTACGAGCAGTACTTC	few	TRBD2	TRBV6-1	TRBJ2-7
CAWTSGIPSYEQYF	TGTGCCTGGACCTCAGGGATCCCTTCCTACGAGCAGTACTTC	NA	NA	TRBV30	TRBJ2-7
CASSLGTRAVDLHF	TGCGCCAGCAGCCTAGGGACACGGGCTGTGGACCTCCACTTT	few	NA	TRBV5-1	TRBJ1-6
CASSSGTVSYEQYF	TGCGCCAGCAGCTCCGGGACAGTCTCCTACGAGCAGTACTTC	NA	TRBD1	TRBV5-1	TRBJ2-7
CASNPGTTYEQYF	TGTGCCAGCAACCCCGGGACAACCTACGAGCAGTACTTC	once	NA	TRBV11-2	TRBJ2-7
CASSLARGNEKLFF	TGTGCCAGCAGCTTAGCGCGAGGAAATGAAAAACTGTTTTTT	NA	NA	TRBV7-9	TRBJ1-4
CAISESRGGNQPQHF	TGTGCCATCAGTGAGTCTAGGGGGGGGAATCAGCCCCAGCATTTT	NA	NA	TRBV10-3	TRBJ1-5
CASSLRRAGDGNTIYF	TGTGCCAGCAGCTTAAGGCGTGCGGGAGATGGAAACACCATATATTTT	NA	NA	TRBV7-9	TRBJ1-3
CASSSSLANTGELFF	TGTGCCAGCAGCTCAAGCTTAGCGAACACCGGGGAGCTGTTTTTT	NA	NA	TRBV9	TRBJ2-2
CASSSMTANYGYTF	TGTGCCAGCAGCTCAATGACAGCTAACTATGGCTACACCTTC	once	NA	TRBV7-9	TRBJ1-2
CASSPSGGPNTEAFF	TGTGCCAGCAGTCCCTCCGGGGGGCCGAACACTGAAGCTTTCTTT	NA	NA	TRBV27	TRBJ1-1
CASSYGTGVPNQPQHF	TGTGCCAGCAGCTACGGGACAGGGGTTCCCAATCAGCCCCAGCATTTT	NA	TRBD1	TRBV6-6	TRBJ1-5
CASAGQSAASYNEQFF	TGCGCCAGCGCCGGACAGAGCGCCGCCTCCTACAATGAGCAGTTCTTC	NA	NA	TRBV10-1	TRBJ2-1
CASSPGEASNQPQHF	TGTGCCAGCTCACCAGGGGAGGCCAGCAATCAGCCCCAGCATTTT	NA	NA	TRBV18	TRBJ1-5
CASPPLGQGAVGELFF	TGTGCCAGCCCCCCCCTTGGACAGGGGGCGGTCGGGGAGCTGTTTTTT	NA	TRBD1	TRBV9	TRBJ2-2
CASSLAVGAGANVLTF	TGTGCCAGCAGCTTGGCCGTCGGCGCCGGGGCCAACGTCCTGACTTTC	NA	NA	TRBV5-4	TRBJ2-6
CASSLRGTIYNEQFF	TGTGCCAGCAGCTTGCGCGGGACTATATACAATGAGCAGTTCTTC	once	TRBD2	TRBV11-2	TRBJ2-1
CASSLGTEAFF	TGTGCCAGCAGCCTAGGGACTGAAGCTTTCTTT	NA	NA	TRBV9	TRBJ1-1
CASSLSGNGDNEQFF	TGTGCCAGCAGCCTAAGCGGGAATGGCGACAATGAGCAGTTCTTC	NA	TRBD2	TRBV4-2	TRBJ2-1
CASRRLAGAYEQYF	TGTGCCAGCAGGCGACTAGCGGGAGCCTACGAGCAGTACTTC	NA	TRBD2	TRBV28	TRBJ2-7
CASSRGPLPEAFF	TGTGCCAGCAGTCGGGGCCCCCTCCCTGAAGCTTTCTTT	NA	NA	TRBV28	TRBJ1-1
CASSHNPANTGELFF	TGCGCCAGCAGCCATAATCCAGCGAACACCGGGGAGCTGTTTTTT	once	NA	TRBV4-1	TRBJ2-2
CASSFGQNSNQPQHF	TGTGCCAGCAGTTTTGGGCAGAATAGCAATCAGCCCCAGCATTTT	NA	NA	TRBV27	TRBJ1-5
CASRLDRLAGYEQYF	TGTGCCAGCAGACTCGACAGACTAGCGGGTTACGAGCAGTACTTC	NA	TRBD2	TRBV2	TRBJ2-7
CASSLEVSDEAFF	TGTGCCAGCAGCTTAGAGGTATCGGATGAAGCTTTCTTT	NA	NA	TRBV7-9	TRBJ1-1
CASSLRAPYEQFF	TGTGCCAGCAGCTTAAGAGCCCCATATGAGCAGTTCTTC	NA	NA	TRBV7-3	TRBJ2-1
CASSLGNHPRDEQYF	TGTGCCAGCAGTTTGGGCAACCACCCAAGGGACGAGCAGTACTTC	NA	NA	TRBV28	TRBJ2-7
CASSVSTSTSGTYNEQFF	TGTGCCAGCAGCGTATCCACATCGACTAGCGGGACTTACAATGAGCAGTTCTTC	NA	TRBD2	TRBV9	TRBJ2-1
CASSPSSGRRTDTQYF	TGTGCCAGCAGCCCCTCCTCGGGGCGGAGGACAGATACGCAGTATTTT	NA	NA	TRBV7-3	TRBJ2-3
CASSFPANTLYNEQFF	TGTGCCAGCAGCTTTCCTGCGAACACCCTCTACAATGAGCAGTTCTTC	NA	NA	TRBV5-6	TRBJ2-1
CASSPRAGLAVGRGRPDTQYF	TGTGCCAGCAGCCCCCGGGCGGGGCTAGCAGTGGGTCGCGGGAGGCCAGATACGCAGTATTTT	NA	TRBD2	TRBV7-6	TRBJ2-3
CAVLPRGTSYEQFF	TGTGCCGTCCTTCCCCGAGGGACTTCCTATGAGCAGTTCTTC	NA	NA	TRBV7-8	TRBJ2-1
CAWSRDPAYEQYF	TGTGCCTGGAGTCGGGACCCAGCCTACGAGCAGTACTTC	NA	NA	TRBV30	TRBJ2-7
CASSSPGERAPYEQYF	TGTGCCAGCAGCTCCCCCGGCGAGCGGGCACCCTACGAGCAGTACTTC	NA	NA	TRBV13	TRBJ2-7
CASSTDRGAFF	TGTGCCAGCAGCACGGACCGAGGAGCTTTCTTT	NA	NA	TRBV6-6	TRBJ1-1
CASSPDQGTEAFF	TGCGCCAGCAGCCCTGACCAGGGCACTGAAGCTTTCTTT	once	NA	TRBV5-1	TRBJ1-1
CASSLRTSGRAYNEQFF	TGTGCCAGCAGCTTGAGGACTAGCGGGAGGGCCTACAATGAGCAGTTCTTC	NA	TRBD2	TRBV7-8	TRBJ2-1
CASSLGQVLSYNEQFF	TGCGCCAGCAGCTTGGGACAGGTACTCTCCTACAATGAGCAGTTCTTC	NA	NA	TRBV5-1	TRBJ2-1